This TCR beta chain was obtained from a study of blood T cell repertoires in COVID-19. Overall study: Sites across the United States, Italy and Spain contributed samples from acute and convalescent COVID-19.

Participant-reported clinical history was the basis for cohort assignment. Those designated as exposed participants met a COVID-19 case within 2 weeks before study entry. There are 14 residues in the CDR3. The germline gives CDR1 SGDLS, CDR2 YYNGEE. V lost 0 bases, J lost 4 bases, and 10 bases lay in between. Authors' data handling: Amplifying reference gene primers gave estimates of nucleated cell counts. Generated by immunoSEQ multiplex PCR, the TCRdb table keeps only in-frame clones and is missing some. The V and J calls and clone size come from that table; D and trimming were worked out from the DNA. The table includes approximately 310,000 clones, roughly 85% detected once.

The TCR comes from a woman aged 25 to 39 who had been exposed to COVID-19. The sequenced material came from PBMCs or T cells enriched from blood (not recorded which). The chain joins TRBV9 to TRBJ1-1, with a tentative D call TRBD1 (5 bases). CDR3: CASSVGGGGTEAFF. The CDR3 DNA sequence: TGTGCCAGCAGCGTAGGAGGCGGGGGCACTGAAGCTTTCTTT.